The 4 T cell receptor beta chains presented below share a single source sample, sequenced in a study of blood T cell repertoires in COVID-19. Sequencing was performed with immunoSEQ multiplex PCR; in TCRdb, only in-frame clones are kept and a portion is missing. The data show more than 75,000 clones, 75% to 85% seen once. The source material was peripheral blood. Receptor source: a man aged 55 to 70 with acute or convalescent COVID-19.

This chain links TRBV28 with TRBJ2-3, with 10 bases identical to TRBD2. Unmatched junction bases numbered 10, after V lost 10 bases and J lost 6 bases. CDR3 length: 14 residues. Germline CDR1 is MDHEN and CDR2 is SYDVKM. The DNA for the CDR3 is TGTGCCATCCGGCCGGGACTAGCGACTGATACGCAGTATTTT. This translates into CAIRPGLATDTQYF.

V and J are TRBV4-3 and TRBJ2-5; D ambiguous. The germline CDR1 and CDR2 sequences are LGHNA and YSLEER. The CDR3 consists of 13 residues. V was cut by 0 bases and J by 6 bases, with 8 bases left in between. The chain's CDR3 is CASSQELQKTQYF. CDR3 in DNA: TGCGCCAGCAGCCAAGAGCTACAGAAGACCCAGTACTTC.

V and J are TRBV18 and TRBJ2-2, with TRBD1 matching over 10 bases. With 3 bases clipped from V and 4 bases from J, the junction kept 2 bases outside the gene matches. The CDR3 is 15 amino acids. In germline, CDR1 is KGHSH, CDR2 LQKENI. The CDR3 protein is CASSPTGGRTGELFF. Here the CDR3 DNA reads TGTGCCAGCTCACCGACAGGGGGCCGCACCGGGGAGCTGTTTTTT.

The chain has TRBV30 and TRBJ1-2, with 7 bases identical to TRBD1. Trimming removed 3 bases from V and 4 bases from J; junction bases left unmatched: 2. The CDR3 is 12 amino acids. CDR1 and CDR2 (germline): GTSNPN, SVGIG (reference sequence). CDR3 sequence reads: CAWRRQGYGYTF. For the CDR3, the DNA is TGTGCCTGGAGGAGACAGGGCTATGGCTACACCTTC.